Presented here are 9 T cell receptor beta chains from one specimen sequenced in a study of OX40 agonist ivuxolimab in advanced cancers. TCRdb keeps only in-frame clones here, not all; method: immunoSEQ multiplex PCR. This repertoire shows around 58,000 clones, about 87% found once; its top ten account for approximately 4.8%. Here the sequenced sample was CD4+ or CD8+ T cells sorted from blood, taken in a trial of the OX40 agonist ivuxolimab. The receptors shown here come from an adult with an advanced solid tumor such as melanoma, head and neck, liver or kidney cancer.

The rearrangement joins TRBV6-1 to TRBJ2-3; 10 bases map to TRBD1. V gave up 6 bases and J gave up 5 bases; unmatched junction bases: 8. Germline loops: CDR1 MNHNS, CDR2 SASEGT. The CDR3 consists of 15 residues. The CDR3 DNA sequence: TGTGCCAGCAGGGGGGACAGGGGAACAAAAGATACGCAGTATTTT. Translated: CASRGDRGTKDTQYF.

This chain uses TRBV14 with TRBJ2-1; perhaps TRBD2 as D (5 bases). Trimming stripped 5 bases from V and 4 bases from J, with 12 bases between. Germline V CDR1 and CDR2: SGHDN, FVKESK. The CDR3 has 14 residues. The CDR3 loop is CASSTVGGYNEQFF. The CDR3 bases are TGTGCCAGCAGCACGGTTGGCGGGTACAATGAGCAGTTCTTC.

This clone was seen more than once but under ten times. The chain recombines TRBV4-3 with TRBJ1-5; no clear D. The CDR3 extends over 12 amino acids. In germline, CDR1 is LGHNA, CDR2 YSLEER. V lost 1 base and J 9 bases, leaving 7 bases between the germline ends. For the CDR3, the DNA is TGCGCCAGCAGCCAAGGGGGTGGGCCCCAGCATTTT. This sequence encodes CASSQGGGPQHF.

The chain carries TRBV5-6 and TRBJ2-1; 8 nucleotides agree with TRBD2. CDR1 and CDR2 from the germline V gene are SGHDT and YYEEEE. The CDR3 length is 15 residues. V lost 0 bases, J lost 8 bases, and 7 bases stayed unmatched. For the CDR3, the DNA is TGTGCCAGCAGCTTGGAATGGCGGGGGGCGCATGAGCAGTTCTTC. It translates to CASSLEWRGAHEQFF.

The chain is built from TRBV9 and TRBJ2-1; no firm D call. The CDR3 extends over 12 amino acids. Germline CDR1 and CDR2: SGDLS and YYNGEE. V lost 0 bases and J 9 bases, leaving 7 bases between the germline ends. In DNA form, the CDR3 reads TGTGCCAGCAGCGTAGGGCTAGGTGAGCAGTTCTTC. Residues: CASSVGLGEQFF.

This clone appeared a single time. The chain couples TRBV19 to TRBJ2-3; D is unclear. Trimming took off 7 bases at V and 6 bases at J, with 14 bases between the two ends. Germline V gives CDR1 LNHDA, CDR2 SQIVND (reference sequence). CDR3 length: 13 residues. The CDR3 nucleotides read TGTGCCAGTACTTCCCTCTCCCGGGATACGCAGTATTTT. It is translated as CASTSLSRDTQYF.

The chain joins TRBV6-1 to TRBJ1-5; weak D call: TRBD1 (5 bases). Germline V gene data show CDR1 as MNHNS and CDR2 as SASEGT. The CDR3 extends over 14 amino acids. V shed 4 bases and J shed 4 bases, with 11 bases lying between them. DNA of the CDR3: TGTGCCAGCAGTGTTCGACAGAATAATCAGCCCCAGCATTTT. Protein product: CASSVRQNNQPQHF.

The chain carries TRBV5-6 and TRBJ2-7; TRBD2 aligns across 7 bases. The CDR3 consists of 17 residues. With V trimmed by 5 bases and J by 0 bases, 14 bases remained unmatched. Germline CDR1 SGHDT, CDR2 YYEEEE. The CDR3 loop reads CASSFLPSGTLSYEQYF. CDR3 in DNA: TGTGCCAGCAGTTTCTTACCGAGCGGGACTCTCTCCTACGAGCAGTACTTC.

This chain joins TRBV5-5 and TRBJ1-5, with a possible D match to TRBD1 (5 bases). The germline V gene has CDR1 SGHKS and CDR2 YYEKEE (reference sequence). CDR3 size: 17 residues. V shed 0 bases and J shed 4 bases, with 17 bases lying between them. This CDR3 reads CASSLAPGTDFNQPQHF. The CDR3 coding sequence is TGTGCCAGCAGCTTGGCGCCGGGGACTGATTTTAATCAGCCCCAGCATTTT.